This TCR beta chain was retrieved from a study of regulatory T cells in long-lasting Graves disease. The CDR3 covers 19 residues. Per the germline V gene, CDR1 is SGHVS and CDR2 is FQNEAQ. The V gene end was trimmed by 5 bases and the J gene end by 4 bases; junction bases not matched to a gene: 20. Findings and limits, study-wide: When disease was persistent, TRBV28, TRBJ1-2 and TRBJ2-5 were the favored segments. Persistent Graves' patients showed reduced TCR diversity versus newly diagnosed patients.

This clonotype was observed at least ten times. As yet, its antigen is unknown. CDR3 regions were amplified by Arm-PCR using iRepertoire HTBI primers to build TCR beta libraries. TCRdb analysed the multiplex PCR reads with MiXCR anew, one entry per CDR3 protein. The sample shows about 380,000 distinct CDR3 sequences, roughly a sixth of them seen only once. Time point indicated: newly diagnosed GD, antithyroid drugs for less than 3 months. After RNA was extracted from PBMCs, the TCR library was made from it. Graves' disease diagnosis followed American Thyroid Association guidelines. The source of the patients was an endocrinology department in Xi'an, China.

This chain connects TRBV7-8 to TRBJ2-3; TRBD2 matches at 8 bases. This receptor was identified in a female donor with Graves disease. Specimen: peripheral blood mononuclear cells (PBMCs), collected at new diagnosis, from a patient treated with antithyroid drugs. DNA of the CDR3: TGTGCCAGCAGCCTTTTAGGGGTCGCTAGCGGGCCTAGCGCAGATACGCAGTATTTT. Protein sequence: CASSLLGVASGPSADTQYF. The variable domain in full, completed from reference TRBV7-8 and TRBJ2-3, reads GAGVSQSPRYKVAKRGQDVALRCDPISGHVSLFWYQQALGQGPEFLTYFQNEAQLDKSGLPSDRFFAERPEGSVSTLKIQRTQQEDSAVYLCASSLLGVASGPSADTQYFGPGTRLTVL.